This T cell receptor beta chain was recorded in a study of blood T cells in healthy people across ages. A J-beta primer mix and a sample-barcoded 5' primer were used in a second PCR of roughly 6 to 11 cycles. TCRdb independently ran MiXCR on the 5' RACE reads; one entry per CDR3 protein. The data hold 1.4 million or so distinct CDR3 sequences, with roughly 43% observed a single time. Germline CDR1 is DFQATT and CDR2 is SNEGSKA (reference sequence). The V gene end was trimmed by 3 bases and the J gene end by 4 bases; junction bases not matched to a gene: 3. The CDR3 loop spans 16 amino acids. The chain links TRBV20-1 to TRBJ2-1, with TRBD2 matching 16 bases. The TCR comes from a woman aged 18-30 years in good health. Sequencing input: blood. CDR3 sequence reads: CSASKGLAGGYNEQFF. DNA for the CDR3: TGCAGTGCTAGTAAGGGACTAGCGGGAGGGTACAATGAGCAGTTCTTC.